This T cell receptor (beta chain) was recovered during a study of shared clonotypes between healthy human individuals. Study-wide points: The study found roughly 5% of naive CD4 clonotypes shared across several donors.

The assay was immunoSEQ multiplex PCR, and TCRdb's table has in-frame clones only and misses some. This table has about 2,500,000 clones, about 92% appearing once. Remarks on this clone: No antigen is known for it.

Germline V CDR1 and CDR2: SGHDT, YYEEEE. Trimming removed 0 bases from V and 4 bases from J, with 8 bases in between. The CDR3 consists of 14 residues. What was sequenced was naive CD4+ T cells sorted from blood. Subset noted: CD45RA+ positively selected. The chain links TRBV5-6 to TRBJ1-3; the D is unclear. The TCR comes from a young man in good health. CDR3 loop: CASSLDRVGNTIYF. The CDR3 nucleotides are TGTGCCAGCAGCTTGGATAGGGTCGGAAACACCATATATTTT.